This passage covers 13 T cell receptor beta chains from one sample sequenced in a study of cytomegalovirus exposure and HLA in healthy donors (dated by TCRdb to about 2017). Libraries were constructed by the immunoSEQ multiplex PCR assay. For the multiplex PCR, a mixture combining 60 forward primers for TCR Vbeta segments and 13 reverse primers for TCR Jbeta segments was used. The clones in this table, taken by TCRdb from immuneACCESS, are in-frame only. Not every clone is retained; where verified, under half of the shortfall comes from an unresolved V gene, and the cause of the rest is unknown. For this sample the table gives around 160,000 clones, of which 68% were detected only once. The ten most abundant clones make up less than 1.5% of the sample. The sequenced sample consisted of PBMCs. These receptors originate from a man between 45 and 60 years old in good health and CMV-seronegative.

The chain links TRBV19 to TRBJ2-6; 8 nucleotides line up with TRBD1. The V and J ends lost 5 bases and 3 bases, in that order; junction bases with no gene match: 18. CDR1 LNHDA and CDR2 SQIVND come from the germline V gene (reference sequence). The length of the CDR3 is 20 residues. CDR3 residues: CASSPTPGQAINGGANVLTF. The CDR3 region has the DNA TGTGCCAGTAGTCCCACCCCGGGACAGGCTATTAACGGTGGGGCCAACGTCCTGACTTTC.

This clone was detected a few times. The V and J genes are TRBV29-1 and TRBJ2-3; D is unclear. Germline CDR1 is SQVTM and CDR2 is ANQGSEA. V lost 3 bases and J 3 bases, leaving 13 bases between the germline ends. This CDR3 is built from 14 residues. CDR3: CSVEGQILTDTQYF. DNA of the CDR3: TGCAGCGTTGAGGGCCAAATACTTACAGATACGCAGTATTTT.

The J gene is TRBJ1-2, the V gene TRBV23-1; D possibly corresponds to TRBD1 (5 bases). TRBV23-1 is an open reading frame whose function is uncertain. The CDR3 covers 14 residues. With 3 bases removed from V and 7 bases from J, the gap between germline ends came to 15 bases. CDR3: CASSHSDSSSGYTF. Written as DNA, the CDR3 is TGCGCCAGCAGTCATTCCGACAGTTCCAGTGGCTACACCTTC.

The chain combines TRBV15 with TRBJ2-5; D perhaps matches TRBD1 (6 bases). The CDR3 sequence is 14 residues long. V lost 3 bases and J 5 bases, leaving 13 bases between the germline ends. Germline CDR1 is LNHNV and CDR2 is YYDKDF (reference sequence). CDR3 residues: CATSSRLGAETQYF. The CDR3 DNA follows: TGTGCCACCAGCAGTAGATTGGGGGCGGAGACCCAGTACTTC.

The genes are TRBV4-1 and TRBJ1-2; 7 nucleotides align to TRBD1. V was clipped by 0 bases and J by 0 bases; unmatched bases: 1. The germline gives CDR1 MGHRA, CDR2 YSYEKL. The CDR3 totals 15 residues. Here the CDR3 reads CASSQEGTANYGYTF. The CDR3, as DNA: TGCGCCAGCAGCCAAGAGGGGACAGCTAACTATGGCTACACCTTC.

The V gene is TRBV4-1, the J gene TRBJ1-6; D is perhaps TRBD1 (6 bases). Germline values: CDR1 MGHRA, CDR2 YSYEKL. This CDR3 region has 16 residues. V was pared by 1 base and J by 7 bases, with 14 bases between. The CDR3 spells CASSQGGRGVNSPLHF. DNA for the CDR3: TGCGCCAGCAGCCAAGGAGGCAGGGGAGTGAATTCACCCCTCCACTTT.

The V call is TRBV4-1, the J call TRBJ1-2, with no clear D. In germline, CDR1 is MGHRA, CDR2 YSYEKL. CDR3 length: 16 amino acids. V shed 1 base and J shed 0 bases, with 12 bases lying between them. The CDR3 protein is CASSQGSAVANYGYTF. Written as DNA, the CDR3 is TGCGCCAGCAGCCAAGGCTCTGCCGTAGCTAACTATGGCTACACCTTC.

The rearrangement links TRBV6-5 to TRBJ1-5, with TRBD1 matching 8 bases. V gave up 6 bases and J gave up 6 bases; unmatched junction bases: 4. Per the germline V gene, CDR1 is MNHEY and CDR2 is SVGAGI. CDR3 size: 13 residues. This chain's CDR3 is CASSLRGPQPQHF. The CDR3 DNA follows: TGTGCCAGCAGCCTCAGGGGGCCTCAGCCCCAGCATTTT.

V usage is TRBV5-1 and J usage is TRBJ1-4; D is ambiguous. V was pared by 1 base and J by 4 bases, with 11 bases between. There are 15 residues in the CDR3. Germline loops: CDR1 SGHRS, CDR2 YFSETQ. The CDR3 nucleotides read TGCGCCAGCAGCTTGACCGCTGCGGGTAATGAAAAACTGTTTTTT. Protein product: CASSLTAAGNEKLFF.

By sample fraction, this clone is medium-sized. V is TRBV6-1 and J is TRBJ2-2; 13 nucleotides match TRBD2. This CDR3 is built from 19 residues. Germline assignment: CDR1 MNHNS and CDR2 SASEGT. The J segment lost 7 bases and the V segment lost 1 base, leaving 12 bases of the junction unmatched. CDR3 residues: CASSEESIGLAGAFGELFF. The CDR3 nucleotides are TGTGCCAGCAGTGAAGAATCTATAGGACTAGCGGGGGCCTTCGGGGAGCTGTTTTTT.

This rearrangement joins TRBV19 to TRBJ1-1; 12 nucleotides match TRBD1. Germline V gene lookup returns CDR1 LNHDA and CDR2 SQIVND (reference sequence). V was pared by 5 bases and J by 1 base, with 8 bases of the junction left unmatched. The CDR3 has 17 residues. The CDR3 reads CASSATGQGARNTEAFF. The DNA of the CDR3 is TGTGCCAGTAGTGCCACGGGACAGGGGGCGAGGAACACTGAAGCTTTCTTT.

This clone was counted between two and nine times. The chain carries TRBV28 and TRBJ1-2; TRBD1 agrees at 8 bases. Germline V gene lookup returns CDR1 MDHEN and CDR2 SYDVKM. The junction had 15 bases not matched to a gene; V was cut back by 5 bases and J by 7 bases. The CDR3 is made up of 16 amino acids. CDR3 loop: CASSRSSGQALGGYTF. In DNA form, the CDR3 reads TGTGCCAGCAGTCGCTCCTCGGGACAGGCTTTGGGTGGCTACACCTTC.

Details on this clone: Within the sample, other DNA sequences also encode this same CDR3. The DNA of the CDR3 is TGTGCCAGCAGCCGCGACTCGAGCACAGATACGCAGTATTTT. Translation gives CASSRDSSTDTQYF. The chain links TRBV7-2 to TRBJ2-3; D call uncertain. The CDR3 is 14 residues long. Germline V lookup: CDR1 SGHTA, CDR2 FQGNSA. V lost 5 bases to trimming and J lost 0 bases, with 9 bases between them.